These T cell receptor beta chains were read from a single sample in a study of neurological immune-mediated disorders. One entry per CDR3 protein, called by TCRdb with MiXCR from the 5' RACE reads. The sample includes about 50,000 distinct CDR3 sequences, approximately 16% of them seen just once. Sample: PBMCs. The receptors were sampled from a man between 60 and 75 years old in good health. Both conserved end residues are part of each CDR3. D genes are given only for firm matches. Clone size is stated in some rows and not others, as once, few, many or a class when expanded.

v_call	d_call	j_call	clone_size	cdr3_aa	cdr3_nt
TRBV20-1	TRBD2	TRBJ2-1	many	CSASGRLNEQFF	TGCAGTGCTAGCGGGAGGCTCAATGAGCAGTTCTTC
TRBV20-1	-	TRBJ2-1	-	CSESGARVNEQFF	TGCAGTGAAAGCGGCGCCCGGGTGAATGAGCAGTTCTTC
TRBV12-3/TRBV12-4	TRBD1	TRBJ2-1	many	CASSLGTVGGQFF	TGTGCCAGCAGTCTCGGGACAGTAGGAGGGCAGTTCTTC
TRBV28	-	TRBJ2-1	many	CASGALARTHNEQFF	TGTGCCAGCGGCGCTTTGGCGCGGACACACAATGAGCAGTTCTTC
TRBV6-2/TRBV6-3	TRBD2	TRBJ2-5	once	CASRNSGREGETQYF	TGTGCCAGCAGAAATAGCGGGAGGGAGGGCGAGACCCAGTACTTC
TRBV7-6	TRBD1	TRBJ2-5	many	CASSSRGTVQETQYF	TGTGCCAGCAGCTCGAGGGGGACAGTACAAGAGACCCAGTACTTC
TRBV7-9	TRBD2	TRBJ2-7	many	CASSSPGLAPYEQYF	TGTGCCAGCAGCTCTCCGGGACTAGCGCCCTACGAGCAGTACTTC
TRBV4-1	-	TRBJ2-1	-	CASSQDPLASGGIGTQFF	TGCGCCAGCAGCCAAGATCCCCTAGCGAGTGGGGGGATAGGGACCCAGTTCTTC
TRBV4-3	TRBD2	TRBJ2-1	many	CASSQTWTSGLNNEQFF	TGCGCCAGCAGCCAAACATGGACTAGCGGGTTGAACAATGAGCAGTTCTTC
TRBV4-3	TRBD2	TRBJ2-3	many	CASSRGLAADTQYF	TGCGCCAGCAGCCGGGGCCTAGCGGCAGATACGCAGTATTTT
TRBV29-1	-	TRBJ2-4	many	CSVGIPPINIQYF	TGCAGCGTTGGTATTCCACCGATAAACATTCAGTACTTC
TRBV5-1	-	TRBJ2-2	many	CASSLGPEVPYTGELFF	TGCGCCAGCAGCTTGGGCCCGGAGGTGCCCTACACCGGGGAGCTGTTTTTT
TRBV5-1	TRBD2	TRBJ2-1	-	CASSARGLDEQFF	TGCGCCAGCAGCGCCCGGGGACTAGATGAGCAGTTCTTC
TRBV5-1	-	TRBJ1-2	many	CASRDGEGGGYTF	TGCGCCAGCCGGGACGGTGAAGGCGGTGGCTACACCTTC
TRBV28	-	TRBJ2-2	many	CASSFAGNTGELFF	TGTGCCAGCAGTTTTGCAGGGAACACCGGGGAGCTGTTTTTT
TRBV24-1	TRBD1	TRBJ2-1	many	CATSDAQYGQGGYNEQFF	TGTGCCACCAGTGATGCCCAATACGGACAGGGGGGGTACAATGAGCAGTTCTTC
TRBV20-1	-	TRBJ2-2	many	CSARDIPRGIAGELFF	TGCAGTGCTAGAGATATCCCACGCGGGATTGCCGGGGAGCTGTTTTTT
TRBV7-8	-	TRBJ2-2	many	CASSYQGLGTGELFF	TGTGCCAGCAGCTACCAGGGACTGGGCACCGGGGAGCTGTTTTTT
TRBV20-1	TRBD2	TRBJ2-7	many	CSARGGRSSYEQYF	TGCAGTGCTAGGGGCGGGAGGAGCTCCTACGAGCAGTACTTC
TRBV24-1	-	TRBJ2-7	many	CATSDSGRGYEQYF	TGTGCCACCAGTGATTCGGGGCGCGGCTACGAGCAGTACTTC
TRBV28	-	TRBJ1-1	many	CASTRHENTEAFF	TGTGCCAGCACCCGTCACGAGAACACTGAAGCTTTCTTT
TRBV6-1	-	TRBJ2-2	many	CASSLETGVAGELFF	TGTGCCAGCAGTCTCGAGACAGGTGTAGCCGGGGAGCTGTTTTTT
TRBV28	TRBD1	TRBJ1-1	many	CASSPQTWTGMTEAFF	TGTGCCAGCAGTCCGCAAACGTGGACAGGGATGACTGAAGCTTTCTTT
TRBV12-3/TRBV12-4	TRBD2	TRBJ2-5	few	CASSRGLAGGGPWAVQETQYF	TGTGCCAGCAGTCGAGGACTAGCGGGAGGGGGGCCGTGGGCCGTTCAAGAGACCCAGTACTTC
TRBV20-1	-	TRBJ1-1	many	CSASPRLASRAEAFF	TGCAGTGCTAGTCCTCGCCTGGCGTCTCGGGCTGAAGCTTTCTTT
TRBV20-1	-	TRBJ2-2	many	CSARSNAGELFF	TGCAGTGCTAGAAGTAACGCCGGGGAGCTGTTTTTT
TRBV5-1	TRBD2	TRBJ2-5	many	CASSGPRGAQETQYF	TGCGCCAGCAGCGGACCGCGGGGGGCACAAGAGACCCAGTACTTC
TRBV7-9	-	TRBJ1-4	many	CASSLGSGNEKLFF	TGTGCCAGCAGCTTAGGTTCCGGGAATGAAAAACTGTTTTTT
TRBV20-1	TRBD2	TRBJ2-3	once	CSARVAGATDTQYF	TGCAGTGCTAGAGTAGCGGGAGCCACAGATACGCAGTATTTT
TRBV5-1	TRBD2	TRBJ2-2	many	CASSLALAGTGELFF	TGCGCCAGCAGCTTGGCGTTAGCGGGAACCGGGGAGCTGTTTTTT
TRBV29-1	-	TRBJ2-3	many	CSVETAEPSTDTQYF	TGCAGCGTTGAAACGGCAGAGCCTAGCACAGATACGCAGTATTTT
TRBV10-3	TRBD2	TRBJ2-3	many	CAISPRTSGTDTQYF	TGTGCCATCAGTCCCAGGACTAGCGGCACAGATACGCAGTATTTT
TRBV11-2	-	TRBJ1-6	many	CASSLVHSPLHF	TGTGCCAGCAGCTTAGTCCATTCACCCCTCCACTTT
TRBV5-6	-	TRBJ2-4	many	CASSSSRGLGNIQYF	TGTGCCAGCAGCTCTTCGCGGGGACTGGGTAACATTCAGTACTTC